The present T cell receptor (beta chain) was sequenced within a study of T cells in pancreatic ductal adenocarcinoma. This CDR3 has 15 amino acids. CDR1 MDHEN and CDR2 SYDVKM come from the germline V gene. V lost 3 bases to trimming and J lost 2 bases, with 14 bases between them. Surgery without prior neoadjuvant therapy was the treatment of the selected pancreatic ductal adenocarcinoma patients. The protocol was immunoSEQ multiplex PCR, while the TCRdb copy is restricted to in-frame clones and leaves out a portion. The repertoire holds about 100,000 clones, roughly 96% seen once, with roughly 3.1% in the top ten.

The chain couples TRBV28 to TRBJ2-7; D is possibly TRBD2 (5 bases). The sample consisted of PBMCs. The TCR originated in a human donor with pancreatic ductal adenocarcinoma. The CDR3 loop is CASSLYKVRAYEQYF. The CDR3 nucleotides are TGTGCCAGCAGTTTGTATAAGGTGAGGGCCTACGAGCAGTACTTC.